This paragraph reports one TCR beta chain. V was clipped by 4 bases and J by 6 bases, with 7 bases between them. The V gene's germline CDR1 is MNHEY and CDR2 SVGAGI. The CDR3 is 12 amino acids. These data are taken from a study of blood T cell repertoires in COVID-19. TCRdb's table, derived via immunoSEQ multiplex PCR, lists solely in-frame clones and lacks some. This sample carries tens of thousands of clones, 65% to 90% of them seen once, and the ten largest clones take about 2.9%. The rearrangement joins TRBV6-5 to TRBJ1-5; perhaps TRBD1 as D (6 bases). Sequences were obtained from peripheral blood. The TCR sequence derives from an elderly man with acute or convalescent COVID-19. The CDR3, as DNA: TGTGCCAGCAGTTCAGGGGCTCAGCCCCAGCATTTT. Protein: CASSSGAQPQHF.